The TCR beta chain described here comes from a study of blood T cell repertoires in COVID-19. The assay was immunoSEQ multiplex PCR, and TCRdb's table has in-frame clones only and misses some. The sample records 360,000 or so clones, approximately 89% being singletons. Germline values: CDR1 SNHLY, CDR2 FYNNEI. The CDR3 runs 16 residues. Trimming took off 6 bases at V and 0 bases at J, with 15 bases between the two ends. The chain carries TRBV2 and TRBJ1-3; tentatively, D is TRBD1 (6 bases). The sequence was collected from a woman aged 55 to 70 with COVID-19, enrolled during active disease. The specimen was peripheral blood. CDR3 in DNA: TGTGCCAGCAGCCGAAGGGGGAACCGCTCTGGAAACACCATATATTTT. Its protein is CASSRRGNRSGNTIYF.